One sample yielded the 26 T cell receptor beta chains listed below, sequenced in a study of OX40 agonist ivuxolimab in advanced cancers. Library preparation was by the immunoSEQ multiplex PCR assay. The source is immuneACCESS, and TCRdb retained only in-frame sequences with V and J called. Part of the clones is not carried over; for the studies checked, unresolved V genes explain less than half of this, and the remainder is unexplained. This sample holds about 63,000 clones; around 91% were observed only once. The ten largest clones capture 10% to 13% of the sample. Here the sequenced sample was CD4+ or CD8+ T cells sorted from blood, taken in a trial of the OX40 agonist ivuxolimab. These receptors all come from an adult with an advanced solid tumor such as melanoma, head and neck, liver or kidney cancer.

The rearrangement uses TRBV19 and TRBJ1-1, with a weak D call TRBD1 (6 bases). Germline-derived CDR1 and CDR2 are LNHDA and SQIVND (reference sequence). Trimming pared 5 bases from V and 1 base from J, leaving 14 bases between. The CDR3 is 15 amino acids. The CDR3 here is CASSSFRGQNTEAFF. DNA of the CDR3: TGTGCCAGTAGTTCCTTCCGGGGACAGAACACTGAAGCTTTCTTT.

This clone appeared a few times. The chain carries TRBV9 and TRBJ2-5; the D is unclear. The CDR3 sequence is 13 residues long. The germline CDR1 and CDR2 sequences are SGDLS and YYNGEE. The germline V and J ends were trimmed by 4 bases and 3 bases, with 10 bases remaining between them. CDR3 DNA sequence: TGTGCCAGCAGCTCAGGATCCAAAGAGACCCAGTACTTC. It yields the protein CASSSGSKETQYF.

CDR3 bases: TGTGCCAGCAGTGAGGGAAGCGGCTCCGGTTCACCCCTCCACTTT. Amino acids: CASSEGSGSGSPLHF. The chain employs TRBV6-4 and TRBJ1-6; D call uncertain. The ends were cut back, 3 bases at V and 9 bases at J, with 15 bases in the middle. Germline V gene lookup returns CDR1 MRHNA and CDR2 SNTAGT. CDR3 size: 15 residues.

V gene TRBV7-9 combines with J gene TRBJ2-3; 14 nucleotides agree with TRBD2. The CDR3 is 17 amino acids. J gave up 2 bases and V 5 bases, and 6 bases lay outside the gene matches. Germline lookup yields CDR1 SEHNR and CDR2 FQNEAQ (reference sequence). In DNA, the CDR3 is TGTGCCAGCAGCCCCCAGACTAGCGGGGGGGACACAGATACGCAGTATTTT. It is translated as CASSPQTSGGDTDTQYF.

This chain uses TRBV14 with TRBJ2-5; TRBD1 matches at 7 bases. This CDR3 spans 15 amino acids. Germline V gene sequence: CDR1 SGHDN, CDR2 FVKESK. Trimming removed 0 bases from V and 4 bases from J; junction bases left unmatched: 5. This CDR3 is CASSQDKGAGETQYF. The CDR3 bases are TGTGCCAGCAGCCAAGATAAGGGGGCTGGAGAGACCCAGTACTTC.

V and J are TRBV11-2 and TRBJ2-5; D gene uncertain. From germline, CDR1 is SGHAT and CDR2 FQNNGV. The CDR3 spans 13 residues. Trimming left V 1 base short and J 4 bases short, with 7 bases between. In DNA form, the CDR3 reads TGTGCCAGCAGCTTAGGATCGGGAGAGACCCAGTACTTC. Its translation is CASSLGSGETQYF.

This chain connects TRBV19 to TRBJ1-1; D ambiguous. Germline V gene sequence: CDR1 LNHDA, CDR2 SQIVND (reference sequence). The V gene lost 0 bases and the J gene lost 0 bases, with 14 bases spanning the gap. The CDR3 consists of 17 residues. CDR3 DNA: TGTGCCAGTAGTATAGATGAGGACCTACCTTTGAACACTGAAGCTTTCTTT. It yields the protein CASSIDEDLPLNTEAFF. Drawing the rest from reference TRBV19 and TRBJ1-1, the complete variable domain is DGGITQSPKYLFRKEGQNVTLSCEQNLNHDAMYWYRQDPGQGLRLIYYSQIVNDFQKGDIAEGYSVSREKKESFPLTVTSAQKNPTAFYLCASSIDEDLPLNTEAFFGQGTRLTVV.

The chain employs TRBV27 and TRBJ2-5, with a tentative D call TRBD2 (5 bases). The CDR3 consists of 15 residues. Trimming cost V 5 bases and J 1 base, with 14 bases left between them. CDR1 and CDR2 from the germline V gene are MNHEY and SMNVEV (reference sequence). CDR3 loop: CASSRSADSQETQYF. Here the CDR3 DNA reads TGTGCCAGCAGTCGGTCCGCGGACTCCCAAGAGACCCAGTACTTC.

The CDR3 spells CASSVWYEQYF. In DNA form, the CDR3 reads TGCGCCAGCAGCGTTTGGTACGAGCAGTACTTC. The V gene is TRBV5-1, the J gene TRBJ2-5; the D is unclear. The DNA end is more similar to TRBJ2-7, so the J call may be wrong. Germline CDR1 is SGHRS and CDR2 is YFSETQ. This CDR3 is 11 amino acids long.

The chain recombines TRBV6-6 with TRBJ2-5; D might be TRBD1 (6 bases). TRBJ2-7 explains the end of the DNA better; the J call may be wrong. Germline loops: CDR1 MNHNY, CDR2 SVGAGI (reference sequence). CDR3 length: 15 residues. The chain's CDR3 is CASSYYRALSYEQYF. CDR3 nucleotides: TGTGCCAGCAGTTACTACAGGGCCCTCTCCTACGAGCAGTACTTC.

CDR3 in amino acids: CAISGAEYNEQFF. Written as DNA, the CDR3 is TGTGCCATCAGTGGCGCAGAATACAATGAGCAGTTCTTC. V usage is TRBV10-3 and J usage is TRBJ2-1; no definite D call. The V end was cut by 4 bases, the J end by 4 bases, with 8 bases between. The germline V gene has CDR1 ENHRY and CDR2 SYGVKD. The CDR3 covers 13 residues.

The chain is built from TRBV11-2 and TRBJ2-2; D call uncertain. This CDR3 has 14 residues. Trimming left V 1 base short and J 5 bases short, with 8 bases between. Germline CDR1 is SGHAT and CDR2 is FQNNGV. The CDR3 loop is CASSLGQGTGELFF. The DNA of the CDR3 is TGTGCCAGCAGCTTAGGTCAAGGAACCGGGGAGCTGTTTTTT.

The rearrangement uses TRBV28 and TRBJ1-1, with 9 bases matching TRBD1. This CDR3 has 15 residues. V shed 4 bases and J 2 bases; nucleotides not matched to a gene: 5. CDR1 and CDR2 (germline): MDHEN, SYDVKM. The CDR3 is CASSWGQGTNTEAFF. CDR3 DNA sequence: TGTGCCAGCAGTTGGGGACAGGGTACCAACACTGAAGCTTTCTTT.

The J gene is TRBJ2-7, the V gene TRBV29-1; 11 positions agree with TRBD2. The length of the CDR3 is 13 residues. Germline assignment: CDR1 SQVTM and CDR2 ANQGSEA. Trimming at V came to 6 bases and at J to 5 bases, leaving 6 bases not matched to a gene. The CDR3 region is CSVRLAGRNEQYF. DNA of the CDR3: TGCAGCGTACGACTAGCGGGAAGGAACGAGCAGTACTTC.

The rearrangement links TRBV4-2 to TRBJ2-2; TRBD1 might be the D (6 bases). The CDR3 is 16 amino acids. Per the germline V gene, CDR1 is LGHNA and CDR2 is YNFKEQ. The ends were cut back, 3 bases at V and 0 bases at J, with 11 bases in the middle. This CDR3 reads CASSHTGTSNTGELFF. The CDR3 DNA follows: TGTGCCAGCAGCCATACCGGGACATCGAACACCGGGGAGCTGTTTTTT.

The rearrangement joins TRBV7-9 to TRBJ2-3; D uncertain. Germline CDR1 SEHNR, CDR2 FQNEAQ (reference sequence). V was clipped by 0 bases and J by 6 bases, with 10 bases between them. The CDR3 is 14 amino acids. CDR3 in DNA: TGTGCCAGCAGCTTAGCCAGAACCGAGGATACGCAGTATTTT. It encodes CASSLARTEDTQYF.

The V call is TRBV5-1, the J call TRBJ2-5; 7 bases line up with TRBD2. Per the germline V gene, CDR1 is SGHRS and CDR2 is YFSETQ. The trim removed 0 bases at V and 2 bases at J, leaving 7 bases unmatched. The CDR3 has 16 amino acids. In DNA, the CDR3 is TGCGCCAGCAGCTTGGCGCCCGGGACTACGCAAGAGACCCAGTACTTC. This gives the protein CASSLAPGTTQETQYF.

The chain uses TRBV2 and TRBJ1-1; D unresolved. The CDR3 contains 14 residues. V shed 7 bases and J shed 2 bases, with 14 bases lying between them. The V gene's germline CDR1 is SNHLY and CDR2 FYNNEI. CDR3 amino acids: CASNKRRSNTEAFF. In nucleotides, the CDR3 is TGTGCCAGCAATAAGAGACGGTCCAACACTGAAGCTTTCTTT.

This chain joins TRBV5-6 and TRBJ1-6; TRBD1 might be the D (6 bases). The germline V and J ends were trimmed by 4 bases and 5 bases, with 16 bases remaining between them. Germline V lookup: CDR1 SGHDT, CDR2 YYEEEE. The CDR3 runs 16 residues. The CDR3 spells CASSEQGALDNSPLHF. CDR3 nucleotide sequence: TGTGCCAGCAGCGAACAGGGCGCCCTGGATAATTCACCCCTCCACTTT. The variable domain in full, with the rest retrieved from reference TRBV5-6 and TRBJ1-6, is DAGVTQSPTHLIKTRGQQVTLRCSPKSGHDTVSWYQQALGQGPQFIFQYYEEEERQRGNFPDRFSGHQFPNYSSELNVNALLLGDSALYLCASSEQGALDNSPLHFGNGTRLTVT.

The V call is TRBV27, the J call TRBJ2-5; D uncertain. CDR1 and CDR2 from the germline V gene are MNHEY and SMNVEV (reference sequence). The CDR3 covers 12 residues. Trimming took 6 bases from V and 1 from J, leaving 6 bases between them. In nucleotides, the CDR3 is TGTGCCAGCAGCCCAACCCAAGAGACCCAGTACTTC. Its protein is CASSPTQETQYF.

The chain has TRBV2 and TRBJ2-5, with 7 positions matching TRBD2. The trim removed 6 bases at V and 1 base at J, leaving 5 bases unmatched. The germline gives CDR1 SNHLY, CDR2 FYNNEI. CDR3 length: 14 residues. In DNA form, the CDR3 reads TGTGCCAGCAGGATAGGGACTACCCAAGAGACCCAGTACTTC. Protein: CASRIGTTQETQYF.

The chain carries TRBV5-6 and TRBJ2-7, with TRBD1 identical over 9 bases. The germline V gene has CDR1 SGHDT and CDR2 YYEEEE. The CDR3 runs to 15 residues. Germline trimming cut 3 bases from V and 2 bases from J; bases unmatched to any gene: 6. The CDR3 is CASSWPGTGTYEQYF. CDR3 nucleotide sequence: TGTGCCAGCAGCTGGCCCGGGACAGGGACCTACGAGCAGTACTTC.

The rearrangement joins TRBV4-1 to TRBJ1-3, with D unresolved. Trimming cost V 1 base and J 10 bases, with 14 bases left between them. CDR3 length: 14 amino acids. Germline values: CDR1 MGHRA, CDR2 YSYEKL. CDR3 coding DNA: TGCGCCAGCAGCCAAGTGGACCCCAGTAGGACCATATATTTT. The encoded protein is CASSQVDPSRTIYF.

The genes are TRBV28 and TRBJ1-3; a weak D match, TRBD1 (5 bases). There are 13 residues in the CDR3. CDR1 MDHEN and CDR2 SYDVKM come from the germline V gene. The V gene lost 8 bases and the J gene lost 3 bases, with 11 bases spanning the gap. As DNA, the CDR3 is TGTGCCAGCCGGGGGGTAGGTGGAAACACCATATATTTT. Translated: CASRGVGGNTIYF.

The chain recombines TRBV28 with TRBJ1-5; D call uncertain. Looked up from germline, CDR1 is MDHEN and CDR2 is SYDVKM. The CDR3 sequence is 14 residues long. Trimming removed 5 bases from V and 5 bases from J, with 13 bases in between. The CDR3 sequence: CASSPDGLDQPQHF. CDR3 DNA sequence: TGTGCCAGCAGTCCGGACGGGTTGGATCAGCCCCAGCATTTT.

The chain uses TRBV27 and TRBJ2-7; weak D call: TRBD2 (5 bases). Trimming cost V 5 bases and J 4 bases, with 12 bases left between them. The CDR3 contains 13 residues. Germline V gives CDR1 MNHEY, CDR2 SMNVEV (reference sequence). The CDR3 bases are TGTGCCAGCAGTAGAGGGATGGAGTACGAGCAGTACTTC. This gives the protein CASSRGMEYEQYF.